The 32 T cell receptor beta chains below were found in one sample sequenced in a study of cytomegalovirus exposure and HLA in healthy donors. The PCR had 60 Vbeta and 13 Jbeta primers. Generated by immunoSEQ multiplex PCR, the TCRdb table keeps only in-frame clones and is missing some. The table lists 200,000 to 250,000 clones, roughly 78% of them singletons. Sample: PBMCs. These receptors originate from a boy aged 5 to 17 in good health and CMV-seronegative.

A single count supports this clone. The chain is built from TRBV11-3 and TRBJ2-5; 14 bases match TRBD2. Germline values: CDR1 SGHNT, CDR2 YENEEA. Trimming removed 5 bases from V and 2 bases from J; junction bases left unmatched: 7. The CDR3 sequence is 17 residues long. The CDR3 coding sequence is TGTGCCAGCAGCCCGGGACTAGCGGGGGCCAGGCAAGAGACCCAGTACTTC. This gives the protein CASSPGLAGARQETQYF.

CDR3 residues: CASSLGGPYTEAFF. CDR3 in DNA: TGTGCCAGCAGCTTGGGGGGACCGTACACTGAAGCTTTCTTT. V is TRBV7-3 and J is TRBJ1-1; D might be TRBD1 (5 bases). CDR1 is SGHTA and CDR2 is FQGTGA in the germline V gene. This CDR3 region has 14 residues. Trimming took off 3 bases at V and 3 bases at J, with 11 bases between the two ends.

This sequence joins TRBV5-1 and TRBJ1-1, with 7 bases matching TRBD1. The length of the CDR3 is 18 residues. The ends lost 0 bases at V and 0 bases at J; junction bases unmatched: 11. The germline CDR1 and CDR2 sequences are SGHRS and YFSETQ. This chain's CDR3 is CASSLEGAGRDLNTEAFF. CDR3 DNA: TGCGCCAGCAGCTTGGAGGGGGCGGGAAGGGACCTGAACACTGAAGCTTTCTTT. The full variable domain, completed using reference TRBV5-1 and TRBJ1-1, is KAGVTQTPRYLIKTRGQQVTLSCSPISGHRSVSWYQQTPGQGLQFLFEYFSETQRNKGNFPGRFSGRQFSNSRSEMNVSTLELGDSALYLCASSLEGAGRDLNTEAFFGQGTRLTVV.

The gene calls are TRBV7-2 and TRBJ2-1, with 8 bases that match TRBD1. The CDR3 contains 15 residues. Germline V gene sequence: CDR1 SGHTA, CDR2 FQGNSA. Trimming took 2 bases from V and 8 from J; bases not matched to a gene: 8. For the CDR3, the DNA is TGTGCCAGCAGCTTATCCCCTGGCAGGGGGCATGAGCAGTTCTTC. Protein: CASSLSPGRGHEQFF.

V gene TRBV4-2 combines with J gene TRBJ2-7, with 10 bases aligning to TRBD1. Germline assignment: CDR1 LGHNA and CDR2 YNFKEQ. CDR3 length: 14 amino acids. With 3 bases clipped from V and 6 bases from J, the junction kept 5 bases outside the gene matches. CDR3 region: CASSHGTGACEQYF. CDR3 DNA: TGTGCCAGCAGCCATGGGACAGGGGCTTGCGAGCAGTACTTC.

This clone appeared a few times. CDR3 residues: CASSPGGRPGLRYTF. In DNA, the CDR3 is TGTGCCAGCAGTCCCGGGGGGAGGCCTGGTTTACGCTACACCTTC. The rearrangement links TRBV6-5 to TRBJ1-2; D perhaps matches TRBD1 (5 bases). Trimming took off 5 bases at V and 9 bases at J, with 22 bases between the two ends. CDR1 MNHEY and CDR2 SVGAGI come from the germline V gene. The CDR3 length is 15 residues.

The chain carries TRBV10-3 and TRBJ1-2; D may be TRBD1 (5 bases). This CDR3 has 12 amino acids. The germline CDR1 and CDR2 sequences are ENHRY and SYGVKD. Trimming stripped 7 bases from V and 2 bases from J, with 8 bases between. For the CDR3, the DNA is TGTGCCATCAAGGAGGGGAACTATGGCTACACCTTC. Its protein is CAIKEGNYGYTF.

In this sample, this clone turned up a few times. This chain links TRBV4-2 with TRBJ2-5, with 9 bases fitting TRBD2. Germline values: CDR1 LGHNA, CDR2 YNFKEQ. The length of the CDR3 is 17 residues. V lost 0 bases and J lost 4; bases outside the gene matches: 9. CDR3: CASSQDGPAGGIETQYF. The CDR3 nucleotides read TGTGCCAGCAGCCAAGATGGGCCAGCGGGGGGCATAGAGACCCAGTACTTC.

J is TRBJ2-1 and V is TRBV25-1, with 8 bases lining up with TRBD2. The germline V gene encodes CDR1 MGHDK and CDR2 SYGVNS. The CDR3 spans 15 residues. V lost 7 bases to trimming and J lost 2 bases; unmatched junction nucleotides: 7. The CDR3 loop is CASTRGAVTYNEQFF. The CDR3, as DNA: TGTGCCAGCACGCGGGGGGCGGTCACCTACAATGAGCAGTTCTTC.

This chain joins TRBV7-9 and TRBJ2-1, with 14 bases matching TRBD2. V dropped 5 bases and J dropped 5; count of bases not matched to a gene: 8. Germline-derived CDR1 and CDR2 are SEHNR and FQNEAQ (reference sequence). This CDR3 is built from 17 residues. CDR3 in DNA: TGTGCCAGCAGCCCCGCACCGGGACTAGCGGGGGACAATGAGCAGTTCTTC. Translated: CASSPAPGLAGDNEQFF.

V is TRBV11-3 and J is TRBJ2-7; D is ambiguous. This CDR3 comprises 12 residues. Trimming left V 5 bases short and J 6 bases short, with 11 bases between. Germline CDR1 and CDR2: SGHNT and YENEEA. CDR3 nucleotides: TGTGCCAGCAGCCAAGCAGAGCGCGAGCAGTACTTC. Translation: CASSQAEREQYF.

The genes are TRBV30 and TRBJ1-2; 7 nucleotides match TRBD1. Germline lookup yields CDR1 GTSNPN and CDR2 SVGIG (reference sequence). The CDR3 runs 17 residues. V was pared by 2 bases and J by 0 bases, with 12 bases of the junction left unmatched. Here the CDR3 reads CAWSRQGYLKTNYGYTF. The CDR3 nucleotides are TGTGCCTGGAGTAGACAGGGATACCTGAAAACTAACTATGGCTACACCTTC.

The chain combines TRBV4-1 with TRBJ1-2, with D unclear. Germline V gives CDR1 MGHRA, CDR2 YSYEKL. There are 13 residues in the CDR3. Trimming left V 0 bases short and J 5 bases short, with 7 bases between. The DNA for the CDR3 is TGCGCCAGCAGCCAAGATCCTTTTTATGGCTACACCTTC. Its protein is CASSQDPFYGYTF.

The rearrangement joins TRBV10-2 to TRBJ1-2, with D maybe TRBD1 (5 bases). The germline V and J ends were trimmed by 1 base and 3 bases, with 12 bases remaining between them. The CDR3 spans 15 residues. Per the germline V gene, CDR1 is WSHSY and CDR2 is SAAADI. This CDR3 is CASSEWEGSDYGYTF. The DNA of the CDR3 is TGCGCCAGCAGTGAGTGGGAGGGGTCGGACTATGGCTACACCTTC.

The chain employs TRBV19 and TRBJ2-1; 8 bases line up with TRBD2. The CDR3 is 15 amino acids. The V segment lost 1 base and the J segment 7 bases; nucleotides outside the gene matches: 6. Germline assignment: CDR1 LNHDA and CDR2 SQIVND (reference sequence). The CDR3 nucleotides read TGTGCCAGTAGTATAGGCCTAGCGGGCTTGAATGAGCAGTTCTTC. Protein product: CASSIGLAGLNEQFF.

The V gene is TRBV19, the J gene TRBJ2-3; the D gene is possibly TRBD2 (6 bases). Germline V gene data show CDR1 as LNHDA and CDR2 as SQIVND (reference sequence). Trimming removed 3 bases at V and 4 bases at J, with 14 bases between. The CDR3 is 15 amino acids. CDR3 in amino acids: CASSIGLALPDTQYF. The CDR3 DNA reads as TGTGCCAGTAGTATTGGGCTAGCGCTGCCAGATACGCAGTATTTT. The entire variable domain, with the rest obtained from reference TRBV19 and TRBJ2-3, is as follows: DGGITQSPKYLFRKEGQNVTLSCEQNLNHDAMYWYRQDPGQGLRLIYYSQIVNDFQKGDIAEGYSVSREKKESFPLTVTSAQKNPTAFYLCASSIGLALPDTQYFGPGTRLTVL.

This clone came up once. Other DNA sequences in the same sample also yield this CDR3. The chain's CDR3 is CASSLRETQYF. For the CDR3, the DNA is TGTGCCAGCAGCCTAAGAGAGACCCAGTACTTC. The V call is TRBV5-6, the J call TRBJ2-5; D gene unclear. The V and J ends lost 4 bases and 4 bases respectively, with 5 bases between them. The length of the CDR3 is 11 residues. Germline CDR1 and CDR2: SGHDT and YYEEEE. The variable domain in full, with the rest retrieved from reference TRBV5-6 and TRBJ2-5, is DAGVTQSPTHLIKTRGQQVTLRCSPKSGHDTVSWYQQALGQGPQFIFQYYEEEERQRGNFPDRFSGHQFPNYSSELNVNALLLGDSALYLCASSLRETQYFGPGTRLLVL.

CDR3 sequence (DNA): TGCGCCAGCAGTCAGGGACAGTTATCACCCCTCCACTTT. Residues: CASSQGQLSPLHF. The chain has TRBV5-1 and TRBJ1-6; 7 positions match TRBD1. Germline CDR1 and CDR2: SGHRS and YFSETQ. CDR3 length: 13 residues. V trimming: 5 bases; J trimming: 10 bases; junction bases outside the gene matches: 6. Based on the CDR3 plus reference TRBV5-1 and TRBJ1-6, the full variable domain is KAGVTQTPRYLIKTRGQQVTLSCSPISGHRSVSWYQQTPGQGLQFLFEYFSETQRNKGNFPGRFSGRQFSNSRSEMNVSTLELGDSALYLCASSQGQLSPLHFGNGTRLTVT.

The chain combines TRBV5-1 with TRBJ1-2; 7 bases line up with TRBD1. The germline V gene encodes CDR1 SGHRS and CDR2 YFSETQ. V trimming: 4 bases; J trimming: 7 bases; junction bases outside the gene matches: 10. The CDR3 consists of 14 residues. CDR3 sequence reads: CASSPGDSRGGYTF. CDR3 nucleotide sequence: TGCGCCAGCAGCCCCGGGGACAGCAGAGGTGGCTACACCTTC.

In its sample, this clone was seen a few times. The chain employs TRBV18 and TRBJ1-3; 7 nucleotides agree with TRBD1. The CDR3 runs 15 residues. The J segment lost 5 bases and the V segment lost 1 base, leaving 5 bases of the junction unmatched. CDR1 and CDR2 from the germline V gene are KGHSH and LQKENI. Written as DNA, the CDR3 is TGTGCCAGCTCACCACGTGACAGGGACAGAAACACCATATATTTT. This encodes CASSPRDRDRNTIYF.

V usage is TRBV30 and J usage is TRBJ1-2; TRBD1 matches 12 bases. The V gene end was trimmed by 3 bases and the J gene end by 6 bases; junction bases not matched to a gene: 2. Germline CDR1 is GTSNPN and CDR2 is SVGIG (reference sequence). The CDR3 is 13 residues long. The CDR3: CAWRRDRGHGYTF. The CDR3 DNA reads TGTGCCTGGAGGCGGGACAGGGGGCATGGCTACACCTTC. The variable domain in full, with the rest retrieved from reference TRBV30 and TRBJ1-2, is SQTIHQWPATLVQPVGSPLSLECTVEGTSNPNLYWYRQAAGRGLQLLFYSVGIGQISSEVPQNLSASRPQDRQFILSSKKLLLSDSGFYLCAWRRDRGHGYTFGSGTRLTVV.

The chain recombines TRBV5-4 with TRBJ2-7; 12 positions match TRBD2. The germline gives CDR1 SGHNT, CDR2 YYREEE (reference sequence). V lost 0 bases to trimming and J lost 1 base; unmatched junction nucleotides: 11. The CDR3 spans 19 residues. The CDR3 loop reads CASSLALAGGGVRSYEQYF. The CDR3 region has the DNA TGTGCCAGCAGCTTGGCACTAGCGGGAGGAGGGGTAAGGTCCTACGAGCAGTACTTC.

The genes are TRBV18 and TRBJ1-2; perhaps TRBD1 as D (5 bases). CDR3 length: 15 residues. Trimming stripped 2 bases from V and 4 bases from J, with 14 bases between. Germline V gene lookup returns CDR1 KGHSH and CDR2 LQKENI. The DNA for the CDR3 is TGTGCCAGCTCACCAGAAGCAGGGAGGACCTATGGCTACACCTTC. Residues: CASSPEAGRTYGYTF.

The gene calls are TRBV5-1 and TRBJ2-3; 12 bases map to TRBD2. V lost 0 bases to trimming and J lost 4 bases; unmatched junction nucleotides: 6. Germline V gene data show CDR1 as SGHRS and CDR2 as YFSETQ. The CDR3 spans 17 residues. Here the CDR3 DNA reads TGCGCCAGCAGCTTGGTCCCTAGCGGGAGGGGTGCAGATACGCAGTATTTT. Its protein product is CASSLVPSGRGADTQYF.

This clone came up once. This chain uses TRBV5-6 with TRBJ2-1; 12 nucleotides agree with TRBD2. This CDR3 region has 14 residues. CDR1 is SGHDT, CDR2 YYEEEE, per germline. The V and J ends lost 5 bases and 7 bases, in that order; junction bases with no gene match: 4. DNA of the CDR3: TGTGCCAGCAGGACTAGCGGGGGCCCAAATGAGCAGTTCTTC. Encoded protein: CASRTSGGPNEQFF.

The J gene is TRBJ1-1, the V gene TRBV5-5; D perhaps matches TRBD1 (5 bases). Germline CDR1 reads SGHKS; CDR2 reads YYEKEE (reference sequence). The CDR3 consists of 12 residues. Trimming took off 6 bases at V and 10 bases at J, with 16 bases between the two ends. CDR3 bases: TGTGCCAGCATAAGAAGCGGGACCGCAGCTTTCTTT. Protein: CASIRSGTAAFF.

The chain carries TRBV18 and TRBJ2-7; maybe TRBD2 (5 bases). This CDR3 has 13 amino acids. Trimming left V 3 bases short and J 6 bases short, with 12 bases between. Germline V lookup: CDR1 KGHSH, CDR2 LQKENI. CDR3: CASSPRDLGEQYF. The CDR3 DNA follows: TGTGCCAGCTCACCCCGGGATCTGGGCGAGCAGTACTTC.

In this sample, this clone turned up a few times. CDR3 sequence reads: CASLRHLNTEAFF. The CDR3 nucleotides are TGTGCCAGTTTACGCCACTTGAACACTGAAGCTTTCTTT. The chain employs TRBV19 and TRBJ1-1; D call uncertain. Trimming took 8 bases from V and 0 from J, leaving 10 bases between them. The CDR3 extends over 13 amino acids. From germline, CDR1 is LNHDA and CDR2 SQIVND (reference sequence).

V usage is TRBV4-1 and J usage is TRBJ2-1; 9 nucleotides match TRBD2. V trimming: 8 bases; J trimming: 7 bases; junction bases outside the gene matches: 6. Germline-derived CDR1 and CDR2 are MGHRA and YSYEKL. This CDR3 is built from 13 residues. The CDR3 here is CASRGLARNEQFF. The CDR3 bases are TGCGCCAGCCGGGGACTAGCCCGGAATGAGCAGTTCTTC.

This clone was recorded once. This chain joins TRBV5-6 and TRBJ2-7, with TRBD1 matching 7 bases. The germline CDR1 and CDR2 sequences are SGHDT and YYEEEE. V lost 4 bases to trimming and J lost 6 bases; unmatched junction nucleotides: 10. This CDR3 comprises 14 residues. CDR3 DNA: TGTGCCAGCAGCCAAGAGACAGGGATCGGCGAGCAGTACTTC. This sequence encodes CASSQETGIGEQYF. Using reference TRBV5-6 and TRBJ2-7 for the parts outside the CDR3, the full variable domain is DAGVTQSPTHLIKTRGQQVTLRCSPKSGHDTVSWYQQALGQGPQFIFQYYEEEERQRGNFPDRFSGHQFPNYSSELNVNALLLGDSALYLCASSQETGIGEQYFGPGTRLTVT.

The CDR3 region has the DNA TGTGCCAGCAGTTACCAGCGCCCCGGGGAGCTGTTTTTT. This gives the protein CASSYQRPGELFF. V and J are TRBV6-5 and TRBJ2-2; D is unresolved. CDR3 length equals 13 residues. Trimming cost V 2 bases and J 6 bases, with 7 bases left between them. The V gene's germline CDR1 is MNHEY and CDR2 SVGAGI.

The chain links TRBV11-3 to TRBJ2-7; 8 bases align to TRBD2. Trimming cost V 1 base and J 3 bases; bases outside gene matches: 5. The CDR3 spans 15 residues. CDR1 and CDR2 (germline): SGHNT, YENEEA. CDR3 in amino acids: CASSLASGRIYEQYF. The CDR3 region has the DNA TGTGCCAGCAGCTTAGCTAGCGGGCGGATCTACGAGCAGTACTTC.